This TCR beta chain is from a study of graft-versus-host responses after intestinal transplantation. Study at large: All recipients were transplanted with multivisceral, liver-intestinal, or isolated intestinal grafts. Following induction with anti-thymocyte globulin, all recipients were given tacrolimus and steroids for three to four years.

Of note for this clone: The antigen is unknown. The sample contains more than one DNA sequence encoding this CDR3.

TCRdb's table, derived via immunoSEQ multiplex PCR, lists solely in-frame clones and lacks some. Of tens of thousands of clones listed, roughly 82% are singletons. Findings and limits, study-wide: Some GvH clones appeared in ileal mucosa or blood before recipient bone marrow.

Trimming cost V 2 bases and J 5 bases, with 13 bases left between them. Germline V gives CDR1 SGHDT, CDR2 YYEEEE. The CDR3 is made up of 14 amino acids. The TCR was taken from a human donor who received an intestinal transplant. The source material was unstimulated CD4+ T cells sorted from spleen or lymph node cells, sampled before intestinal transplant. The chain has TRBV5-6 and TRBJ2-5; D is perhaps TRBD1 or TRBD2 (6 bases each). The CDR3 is CASSFGGHGETQYF. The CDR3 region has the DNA TGTGCCAGCAGCTTTGGGGGGCATGGGGAGACCCAGTACTTC.